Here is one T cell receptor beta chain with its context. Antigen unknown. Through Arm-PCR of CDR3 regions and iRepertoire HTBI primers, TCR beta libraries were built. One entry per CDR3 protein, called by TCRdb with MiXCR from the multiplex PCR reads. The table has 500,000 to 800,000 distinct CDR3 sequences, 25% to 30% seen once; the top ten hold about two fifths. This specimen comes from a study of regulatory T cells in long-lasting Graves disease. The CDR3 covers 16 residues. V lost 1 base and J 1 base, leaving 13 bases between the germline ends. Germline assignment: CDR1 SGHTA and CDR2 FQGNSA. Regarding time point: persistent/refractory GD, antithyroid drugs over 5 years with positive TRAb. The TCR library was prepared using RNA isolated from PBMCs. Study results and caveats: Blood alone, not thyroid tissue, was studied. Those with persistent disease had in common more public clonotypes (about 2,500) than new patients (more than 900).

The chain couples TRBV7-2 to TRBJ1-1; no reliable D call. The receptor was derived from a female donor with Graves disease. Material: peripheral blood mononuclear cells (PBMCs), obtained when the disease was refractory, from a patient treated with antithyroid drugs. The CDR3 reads CASSLVVNAPNTEAFF. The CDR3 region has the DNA TGTGCCAGCAGCTTAGTAGTTAACGCTCCGAACACTGAAGCTTTCTTT. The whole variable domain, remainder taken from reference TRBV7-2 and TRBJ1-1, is GAGVSQSPSNKVTEKGKDVELRCDPISGHTALYWYRQSLGQGLEFLIYFQGNSAPDKSGLPSDRFSAERTGGSVSTLTIQRTQQEDSAVYLCASSLVVNAPNTEAFFGQGTRLTVV.